The clone carrying this T cell receptor beta chain has at least ten counts. What it binds is not known. The data stem from a study of CD8+CD57+ T cells in acquired aplastic anemia. About the research overall: Yields of DNA that came from sorted CD4+ and CD8+ cells averaged about 2.9 ug. For CD4+ cells, healthy donors had an average of about 10 million reads.

Researchers used genomic DNA as the template to profile TCR beta VDJ and CDR3. Via MiXCR, TCRdb re-called the reads, giving one row per CDR3 protein. The sample includes some 82,000 distinct CDR3 sequences, roughly half seen only once; the top ten take about 66%. Notes on the study in general: Patients were compared with controls for CD8+ Simpson's diversity, and no significant difference emerged.

This CDR3 is built from 15 residues. The V end lost 4 bases, the J end lost 3 bases, and 14 bases lay between the germline ends. CDR1 and CDR2 from the germline V gene are KGHDR and SFDVKD. The clonotype was recovered from a human donor in good health, serving as a control. The chain joins TRBV24-1 to TRBJ1-2; D uncertain. Material for sequencing was sorted CD4+, CD8+, or CD8+CD57+ T cells (not recorded which) from PBMCs. DNA for the CDR3: TGTGCCACCAGTGACATCCGGGGTGGGGACTATGGCTACACCTTC. Translating it yields CATSDIRGGDYGYTF.